This T cell receptor (beta chain) was documented in a study of Ad26.COV2.S vaccination and SARS-CoV-2 variants. Study information: The trial was COV1001 and the donor's arm was Ad26.COV2.S. Overall study findings and caveats: It was reported that spike-specific CD8+ and CD4+ T cell responses were substantially broad after vaccination.

Concerning this clone: The antigen remains undetermined.

The data were produced by immunoSEQ multiplex PCR, yet TCRdb's version contains in-frame clones alone and is incomplete. The sample has 300,000 to 400,000 clones; 75% to 90% are singletons. Noted treatment: around 19 received Ad26.COV2.S at low or high dose, single or two shots; 5 received placebo; per-sample allocation not given. Sampling was done on day 63 after the first vaccine or placebo injection. An adult aged 18-55 years in Boston served as the donor. An Ad26 vector was used to express Wuhan-strain SARS-CoV-2 spike as the vaccine. The CDR3 loop spans 15 amino acids. V gave up 1 base and J gave up 3 bases, with 13 bases separating them. The germline gives CDR1 SGHTA, CDR2 FQGNSA.

V and J are TRBV7-2 and TRBJ2-7; D ambiguous. The starting material was peripheral blood, obtained in a trial of Ad26.COV2.S vaccine versus placebo. The sequence was collected from a person aged 18-65 years who received the Ad26.COV2.S COVID-19 vaccine or a placebo. CDR3 sequence reads: CASSLEVGIVYEQYF. The CDR3 DNA is TGTGCCAGCAGCTTAGAGGTGGGAATTGTCTACGAGCAGTACTTC.